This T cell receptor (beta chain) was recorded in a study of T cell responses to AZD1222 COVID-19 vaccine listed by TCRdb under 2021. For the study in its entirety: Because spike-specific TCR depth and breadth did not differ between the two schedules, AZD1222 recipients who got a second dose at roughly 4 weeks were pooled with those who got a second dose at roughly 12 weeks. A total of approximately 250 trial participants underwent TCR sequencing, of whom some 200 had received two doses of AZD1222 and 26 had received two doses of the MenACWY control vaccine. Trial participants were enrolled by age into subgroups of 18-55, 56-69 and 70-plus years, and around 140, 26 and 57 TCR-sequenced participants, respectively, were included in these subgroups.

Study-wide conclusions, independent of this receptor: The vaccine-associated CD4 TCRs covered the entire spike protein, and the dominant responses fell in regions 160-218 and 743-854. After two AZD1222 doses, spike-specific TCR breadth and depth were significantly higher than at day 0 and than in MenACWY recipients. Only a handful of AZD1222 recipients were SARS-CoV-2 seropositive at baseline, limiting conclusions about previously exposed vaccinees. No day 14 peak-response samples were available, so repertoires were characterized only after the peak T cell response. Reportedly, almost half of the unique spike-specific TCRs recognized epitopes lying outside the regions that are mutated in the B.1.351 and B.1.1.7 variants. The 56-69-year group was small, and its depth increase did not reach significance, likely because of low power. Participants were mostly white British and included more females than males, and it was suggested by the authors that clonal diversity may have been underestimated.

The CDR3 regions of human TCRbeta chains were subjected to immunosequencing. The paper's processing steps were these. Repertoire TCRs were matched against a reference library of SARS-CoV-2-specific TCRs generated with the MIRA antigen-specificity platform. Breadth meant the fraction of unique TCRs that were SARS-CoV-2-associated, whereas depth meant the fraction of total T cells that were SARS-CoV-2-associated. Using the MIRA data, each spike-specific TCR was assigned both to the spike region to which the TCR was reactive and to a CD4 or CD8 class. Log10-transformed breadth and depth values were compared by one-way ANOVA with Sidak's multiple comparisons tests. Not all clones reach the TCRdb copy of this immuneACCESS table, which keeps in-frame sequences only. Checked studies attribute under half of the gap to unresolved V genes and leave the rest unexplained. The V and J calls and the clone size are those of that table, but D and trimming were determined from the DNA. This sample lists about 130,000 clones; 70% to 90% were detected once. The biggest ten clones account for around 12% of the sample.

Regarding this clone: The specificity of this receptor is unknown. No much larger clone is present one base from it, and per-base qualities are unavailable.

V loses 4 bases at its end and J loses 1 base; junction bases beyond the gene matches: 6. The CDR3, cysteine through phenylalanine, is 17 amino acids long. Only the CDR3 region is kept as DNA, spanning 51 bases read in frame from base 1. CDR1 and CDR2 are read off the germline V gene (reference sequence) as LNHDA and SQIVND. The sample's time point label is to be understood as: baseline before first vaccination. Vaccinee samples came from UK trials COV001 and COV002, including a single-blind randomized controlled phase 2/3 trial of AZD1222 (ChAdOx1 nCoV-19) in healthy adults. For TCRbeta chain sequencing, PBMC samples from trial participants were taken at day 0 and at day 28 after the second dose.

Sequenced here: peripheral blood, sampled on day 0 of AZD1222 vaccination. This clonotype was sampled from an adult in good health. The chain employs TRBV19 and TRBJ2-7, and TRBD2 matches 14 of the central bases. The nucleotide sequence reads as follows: TGTGCCAGTAGTACCGGGACTAGCGGGAGTCGGTCCTACGAGCAGTACTTC. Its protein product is CASSTGTSGSRSYEQYF.